This T cell receptor (beta chain) was sequenced for a study of blood T cells in healthy people across ages. Study results and caveats: Age showed a roughly linear inverse relationship with TCR beta diversity per million T cells. Percentage of naive T cells showed a strong correlation with TCR beta diversity.

Comment on this clonotype: The antigen remains undetermined.

V gave up 2 bases and J gave up 4 bases; unmatched junction bases: 4. Per the germline V gene, CDR1 is MNHNY and CDR2 is SVGAGI (reference sequence). This CDR3 is built from 14 residues. With a J-beta primer mix and a sample-barcoded 5' primer, a second PCR ran about 7 to 12 cycles. TCRdb reprocessed the 5' RACE reads via MiXCR and lists one record per CDR3 protein. The table shows hundreds of thousands of distinct CDR3 sequences, with about 52% occurring only once. Sequencing was carried out using blood. The receptor was isolated from a woman aged 60-75 years in good health. This chain connects TRBV6-6 to TRBJ1-2; the match to TRBD1 covers 7 bases. As DNA, the CDR3 is TGTGCCAGCAGTTACGGAGGGACAGCCTATGGCTACACCTTC. This sequence encodes CASSYGGTAYGYTF.